Listed below are T cell receptor beta chains from one sample, sequenced in a study of CD8 T cells in ankylosing spondylitis. TCRdb reanalysed the 5' RACE reads using MiXCR and keeps one entry per CDR3 protein. This sample has 200,000 to 250,000 distinct CDR3 sequences; more than 5.5% occur once, and the top ten carry 13% to 15%. The source material was blood, either unsorted or a sorted T cell fraction (not recorded which). Receptors were obtained from a male donor with ankylosing spondylitis. Each CDR3 is given with its conserved first and last residue. The D gene is left open where the match is weak. The size field is filled for only some rows; it gives once, few, many or a size class.

>-|TRBJ1-6|many|TRBV20-1
CSARGQHYNSPLHF
TGCAGTGCTAGAGGACAGCACTATAATTCACCCCTCCACTTT
>TRBD1|TRBJ1-2|many|TRBV7-9
CASSLAPATGDTF
TGTGCCAGCAGCTTAGCTCCAGCAACAGGGGACACCTTC
>TRBD2|TRBJ2-7|-|TRBV6-5
CASSYGLAGARSYEQYF
TGTGCCAGCAGTTACGGTCTAGCGGGAGCCCGCTCCTACGAGCAGTACTTC
>-|TRBJ2-1|many|TRBV27
CASSFPRGKNEQFF
TGTGCCAGCAGTTTCCCTCGGGGGAAGAATGAGCAGTTCTTC
>-|TRBJ1-2|few|TRBV29-1
CSVEVEYRVYYTF
TGCAGCGTTGAAGTGGAGTACAGGGTATACTACACCTTC
>-|TRBJ2-7|many|TRBV6-5
CASSLIGHHEQYF
TGTGCCAGCAGTTTGATCGGTCACCACGAGCAGTACTTC
>-|TRBJ2-7|many|TRBV7-2
CASSTAPTYEQYF
TGTGCCAGCAGCACCGCTCCTACCTACGAGCAGTACTTC
>TRBD2|TRBJ2-5|-|TRBV7-7
CASSLAGGIRYQETQYF
TGTGCTAGCAGCCTAGCGGGGGGGATCCGGTACCAAGAGACCCAGTACTTC
>-|TRBJ1-2|many|TRBV11-2
CASSPEVRARGYTF
TGTGCCAGCAGCCCAGAGGTAAGGGCTCGCGGCTACACCTTC
>TRBD2|TRBJ2-1|many|TRBV10-3
CAIRGLVNEQFF
TGTGCCATCAGAGGACTAGTCAATGAGCAGTTCTTC
>-|TRBJ1-1|many|TRBV5-1
CASNYGTEAFF
TGCGCCAGCAACTATGGCACTGAAGCTTTCTTT
>-|TRBJ2-4|-|TRBV12-5
CASGLVRQDTGDIQYF
TGTGCTAGTGGTTTGGTACGGCAGGACACGGGGGACATTCAGTACTTC
>-|TRBJ1-1|many|TRBV4-2
CASSPRAQLNTEAFF
TGTGCCAGCAGCCCACGTGCACAACTGAACACTGAAGCTTTCTTT
>-|TRBJ2-2|few|TRBV11-2
CASSPDKGRLGGELFF
TGTGCCAGCAGCCCAGACAAGGGTCGGCTGGGCGGGGAGCTGTTTTTT
>TRBD1|TRBJ2-3|-|TRBV9
CASSAWDRSTDTQYF
TGTGCCAGCAGCGCATGGGACAGAAGCACAGATACGCAGTATTTT
>-|TRBJ2-1|many|TRBV10-3
CAIRTPSHEQFF
TGTGCCATTCGGACTCCTTCACATGAGCAGTTCTTC
>-|TRBJ1-5|many|TRBV27
CASSLLPNGNQPQHF
TGTGCCAGCAGTTTATTACCGAACGGCAATCAGCCCCAGCATTTT
>TRBD2|TRBJ2-5|many|TRBV7-2
CASSAGGLAGVRETQYF
TGTGCCAGCAGCGCGGGGGGACTAGCGGGAGTTCGAGAGACCCAGTACTTC
>-|TRBJ2-1|many|TRBV20-1
CSASVVPSYNEQFF
TGCAGTGCTAGTGTGGTTCCCTCATACAATGAGCAGTTCTTC
>TRBD1|TRBJ1-1|many|TRBV29-1
CSVERAGGLNTEAFF
TGCAGCGTTGAAAGGGCAGGGGGACTGAACACTGAAGCTTTCTTT
>TRBD2|TRBJ2-4|-|TRBV12-3/TRBV12-4
CASSLGGLAGPLNIQYF
TGTGCCAGCAGTTTAGGGGGACTAGCGGGACCCTTGAACATTCAGTACTTC
>-|TRBJ2-3|many|TRBV6-1
CASSDRARYTDTQYF
TGTGCCAGCAGTGACAGGGCCCGGTACACAGATACGCAGTATTTT
>-|TRBJ2-1|many|TRBV4-2
CASSQGSVGVYHNEQFF
TGTGCCAGCAGCCAAGGGTCCGTCGGGGTGTACCACAATGAGCAGTTCTTC
>TRBD1|TRBJ2-7|many|TRBV4-1
CASSQGAGTGEPIVNF
TGCGCCAGCAGCCAGGGAGCCGGGACAGGGGAGCCTATCGTGAACTTC
>-|TRBJ1-2|many|TRBV5-1
CASSSGAQPLYTF
TGCGCCAGCAGCTCCGGGGCTCAACCACTCTACACCTTC
>TRBD1|TRBJ1-4|many|TRBV20-1
CSARVGRGIVEKLFF
TGCAGTGCTAGAGTGGGCAGGGGGATTGTGGAAAAACTGTTTTTT
>TRBD1|TRBJ2-7|many|TRBV25-1
CASSEWSLSGTGTYF
TGTGCCAGCAGTGAGTGGTCGCTCTCCGGGACAGGGACGTACTTC
>-|TRBJ1-5|-|TRBV27
CASSPPPQPQHF
TGTGCCAGCAGTCCTCCTCCTCAGCCCCAGCATTTT
>-|TRBJ2-5|few|TRBV12-3/TRBV12-4
CASSDRDGQETQYF
TGTGCCAGCAGTGACCGGGACGGTCAAGAGACCCAGTACTTC
>TRBD1|TRBJ1-2|few|TRBV11-2
CASSLRTGAGDGYTF
TGTGCCAGCAGCTTAAGGACAGGGGCAGGGGATGGCTACACCTTC
>TRBD2|TRBJ2-1|many|TRBV15
CATSSNSGGYNEQFF
TGTGCCACCAGCAGTAATAGCGGGGGCTACAATGAGCAGTTCTTC
>TRBD1|TRBJ2-7|few|TRBV9
CASSAGTGFYEQYF
TGTGCCAGCAGCGCTGGGACAGGATTCTACGAGCAGTACTTC
>-|TRBJ2-7|many|TRBV28
CASSLFQDSYEQYF
TGTGCCAGCAGTTTATTCCAGGACTCCTACGAGCAGTACTTC
>TRBD2|TRBJ2-1|-|TRBV3-1
CASSQDKYHSGLAGVCNEQFF
TGTGCCAGCAGCCAAGACAAGTACCACTCGGGACTAGCGGGAGTCTGCAATGAGCAGTTCTTC
>-|TRBJ2-1|many|TRBV3-1
CASSQSRIFNNEQFF
TGTGCCAGCAGCCAATCTCGCATTTTCAACAATGAGCAGTTCTTC
>TRBD2|TRBJ2-2|many|TRBV28
CAGQLSFGTSGRQGTGELFF
TGTGCCGGACAACTCTCCTTCGGGACTAGCGGGAGGCAGGGCACCGGGGAGCTGTTTTTT
>TRBD2|TRBJ2-2|-|TRBV7-6
CASSLTTSGRGDTGELFF
TGTGCCAGCAGCTTAACGACTAGCGGGAGAGGGGACACCGGGGAGCTGTTTTTT
>-|TRBJ2-7|many|TRBV7-2
CASSLTLQASSYEQYF
TGTGCCAGCAGCTTAACTTTACAGGCTAGCTCCTACGAGCAGTACTTC
>-|TRBJ1-1|-|TRBV7-6
CASSPVRAEAFF
TGTGCCAGCAGTCCGGTGAGGGCTGAAGCTTTCTTT
>-|TRBJ1-3|many|TRBV20-1
CSAREGLLGNTIYF
TGCAGTGCTAGAGAGGGCTTACTCGGAAACACCATATATTTT
>TRBD1|TRBJ1-5|-|TRBV15
CATSLRTGGTQPQHF
TGTGCCACCAGCCTAAGGACAGGGGGCACTCAGCCCCAGCATTTT
>-|TRBJ2-7|few|TRBV7-9
CASSFSVGQKYPYEQYF
TGTGCCAGCAGCTTTTCCGTGGGTCAGAAATACCCCTACGAGCAGTACTTC
>TRBD1|TRBJ2-6|few|TRBV12-3/TRBV12-4
CASSLGQGAPPSGANVLTF
TGTGCCAGCAGTTTGGGACAGGGGGCTCCTCCCTCTGGGGCCAACGTCCTGACTTTC
>-|TRBJ1-2|many|TRBV4-3
CASSQEALPAENYGYTF
TGCGCCAGCAGCCAAGAGGCGTTACCAGCGGAAAACTATGGCTACACCTTC
>-|TRBJ1-1|-|TRBV10-3
CAISPQGNTEAFF
TGTGCCATCAGTCCACAGGGGAACACTGAAGCTTTCTTT